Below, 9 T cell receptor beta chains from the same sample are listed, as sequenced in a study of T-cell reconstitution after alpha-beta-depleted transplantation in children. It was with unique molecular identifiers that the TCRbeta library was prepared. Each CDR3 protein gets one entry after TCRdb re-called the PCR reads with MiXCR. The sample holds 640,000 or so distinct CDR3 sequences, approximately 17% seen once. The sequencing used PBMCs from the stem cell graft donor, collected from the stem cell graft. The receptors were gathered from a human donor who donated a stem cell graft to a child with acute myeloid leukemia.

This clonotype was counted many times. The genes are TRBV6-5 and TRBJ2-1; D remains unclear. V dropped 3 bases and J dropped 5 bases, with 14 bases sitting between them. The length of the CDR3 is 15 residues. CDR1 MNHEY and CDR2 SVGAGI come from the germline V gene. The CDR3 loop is CASSYIGGDHNEQFF. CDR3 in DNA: TGTGCCAGCAGTTATATTGGTGGCGACCACAATGAGCAGTTCTTC.

The CDR3 sequence: CASSSRKSAGGSRETQYF. DNA of the CDR3: TGTGCCAGCAGTTCCCGGAAATCGGCCGGGGGGAGTCGGGAGACCCAGTACTTC. This chain links TRBV6-5 with TRBJ2-5, with TRBD2 matching 7 bases. This CDR3 comprises 18 residues. Germline values: CDR1 MNHEY, CDR2 SVGAGI. The trim removed 4 bases at V and 5 bases at J, leaving 19 bases unmatched.

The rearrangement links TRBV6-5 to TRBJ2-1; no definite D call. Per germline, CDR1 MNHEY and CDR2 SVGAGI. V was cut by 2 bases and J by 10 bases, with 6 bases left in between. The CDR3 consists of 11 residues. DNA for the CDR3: TGTGCCAGCAGTTACGGGCAGGAGCAGTTCTTC. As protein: CASSYGQEQFF.

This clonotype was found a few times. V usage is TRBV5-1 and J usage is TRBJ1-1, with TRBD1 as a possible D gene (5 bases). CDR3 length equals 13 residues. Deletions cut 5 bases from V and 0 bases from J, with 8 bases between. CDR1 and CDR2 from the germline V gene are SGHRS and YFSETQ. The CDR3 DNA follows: TGCGCCAGCAGAGAGGGGCTGAACACTGAAGCTTTCTTT. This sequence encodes CASREGLNTEAFF.

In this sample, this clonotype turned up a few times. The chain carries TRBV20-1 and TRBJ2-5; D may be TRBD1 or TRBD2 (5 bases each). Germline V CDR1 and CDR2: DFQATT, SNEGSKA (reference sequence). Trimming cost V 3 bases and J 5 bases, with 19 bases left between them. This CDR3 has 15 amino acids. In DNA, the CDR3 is TGCAGTGCTAGTCTTCCCGGGACCGGTGAGGAGACCCAGTACTTC. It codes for CSASLPGTGEETQYF.

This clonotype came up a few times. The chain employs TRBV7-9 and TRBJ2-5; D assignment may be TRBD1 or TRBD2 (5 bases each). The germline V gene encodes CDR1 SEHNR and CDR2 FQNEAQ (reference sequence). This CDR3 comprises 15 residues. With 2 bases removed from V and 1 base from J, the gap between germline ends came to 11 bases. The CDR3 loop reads CASSLMGPSQETQYF. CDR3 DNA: TGTGCCAGCAGCTTAATGGGACCGAGCCAAGAGACCCAGTACTTC.

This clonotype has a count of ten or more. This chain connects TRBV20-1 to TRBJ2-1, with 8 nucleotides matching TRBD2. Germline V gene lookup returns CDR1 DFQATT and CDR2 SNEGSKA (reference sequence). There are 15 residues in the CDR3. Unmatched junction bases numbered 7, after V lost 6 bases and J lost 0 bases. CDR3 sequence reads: CSAGKSGGSYNEQFF. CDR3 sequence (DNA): TGCAGTGCGGGGAAGAGCGGGGGCTCCTACAATGAGCAGTTCTTC.

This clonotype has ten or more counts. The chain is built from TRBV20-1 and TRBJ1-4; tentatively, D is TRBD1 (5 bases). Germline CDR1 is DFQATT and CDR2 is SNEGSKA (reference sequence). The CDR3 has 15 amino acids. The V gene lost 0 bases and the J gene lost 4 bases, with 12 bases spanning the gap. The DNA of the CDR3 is TGCAGTGCTAGAGATCCGAGACAGATTAATGAAAAACTGTTTTTT. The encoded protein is CSARDPRQINEKLFF.

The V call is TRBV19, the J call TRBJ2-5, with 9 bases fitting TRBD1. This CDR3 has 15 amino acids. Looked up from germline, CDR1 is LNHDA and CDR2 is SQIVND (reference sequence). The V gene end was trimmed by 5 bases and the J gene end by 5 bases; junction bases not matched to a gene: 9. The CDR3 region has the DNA TGTGCCAGTAGTCATGGGACAGGGCGGCGCGAGACCCAGTACTTC. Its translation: CASSHGTGRRETQYF.